This TCR beta chain was recorded in a study of spatial heterogeneity in lung cancer (dated by TCRdb to between 2018 and 2021). Regarding the research as a whole: More beta-chain than alpha-chain transcripts were consistently detected, likely reflecting higher beta-chain transcript abundance. TCR transcript counts in tumor regions correlated strongly with a T cell transcriptional module score from matched bulk RNA-seq. In the raw uncorrected reads, each unique combination of TCR and UMI appeared more than ten times on average. In non-small cell lung cancer, the study made a quantitative comparison of TCR alpha and beta repertoires among multiple tumor regions, matched nontumor lung and blood. TCR repertoire features were related to nonsynonymous mutation counts determined by whole-exome sequencing of tumor tissue. At surgery, both alpha and beta chains were TCR-sequenced in 200 to 250 tumor regions, about 64 matched nontumor lung samples and 56 PBMC samples.

There are 14 amino acids in the CDR3, from cysteine to phenylalanine inclusive. This entry keeps only the CDR3 DNA: 42 bases, framed from base 1. Taken from the germline V gene (reference sequence), the CDR1 and CDR2 loops are LGHDT and YNNKEL. The junction carries 9 bases between V and J, which are trimmed by 1 base and 5 bases respectively. The library was obtained by 5' RACE. The instrument given in TCRdb is NextSeq 500. To allow correction of PCR and sequencing errors, the TCR library protocol tagged every TCR cDNA molecule with a unique molecular identifier. From the authors' description of their analysis: TCR identification, UMI-based error correction and CDR3 extraction were all carried out with Decombinator tools. Expanded TCRs were defined as those above a frequency of 2 per 1,000, corresponding to the top 1% of the tumor frequency distribution. Expanded tumor TCRs statistically deemed absent (corrected P<0.05) from at least one tumor region were classed as regional, and all other expanded tumor TCRs were classed as ubiquitous. Renyi diversity was computed with the R vegan package after each repertoire had been subsampled 100 times to 5,000 TCRs. CDR3 similarity networks were constructed using string-kernel similarity of amino acid triplets, with links drawn between CDR3s whose pairwise similarity was above 0.82. The public reads were run again by TCRdb, first through fastp at Q25 and then through MiXCR, and only productive beta chains were kept. Entries that share a CDR3 protein sequence are merged under the most common genes and DNA. TCRdb's processing, not the study's, gives the V and J calls here. The sample includes about 22,000 distinct CDR3 sequences, with roughly 3% observed a single time. The ten largest clones represent roughly 7.5% of the sample.

This clonotype was counted many times. Its specific antigen is unknown. Per-nucleotide qualities are absent, and no much larger clonotype sits a single base away. The label giving this sample's time point can be read as: sample taken at primary tumor resection. Donors were approximately 72 patients with early-stage, untreated non-small cell lung cancer from the lung TRACERx cohort. Without any cell sorting, TCR sequencing was performed on whole RNA extracted either from tumor and nontumor lung tissue or from cryopreserved PBMC samples. Only patients with enough RNA available from two or more tumor regions were chosen for TCR sequencing. Before being selected, tumor and adjacent nontumor lung specimens were reviewed by a lung pathologist. Overall results and qualifications from the work: Counts of ubiquitous and regional expanded TCRs were found to correlate with counts of ubiquitous and regional nonsynonymous mutations, respectively. The number of expanded intratumoral alpha and beta TCRs correlated with the tumor nonsynonymous mutation count. Confirming at a functional level the hypothesis that regional TCRs recognize regional mutations was considered to require additional single-cell paired TCR alpha and beta sequencing. Estimated TCR-seq coverage of tumor T cells was only about 7.4% for alpha chains and about 14% for beta chains.

Sample: lung tumor tissue, taken at surgery. This receptor chain uses TRBV3-1 and TRBJ2-1, with a tentative D gene TRBD1 over 5 matching bases. The sequence derives from a male donor with early-stage non-small cell lung cancer. The CDR3 protein: CASSQVGRNNEQFF. The DNA sequence is TGTGCCAGCAGCCAAGTGGGGCGGAACAATGAGCAGTTCTTC.